This entry lists 20 T cell receptor beta chains sequenced from one sample in a study of vaccination and CD4 T cells after COVID-19. No antigen has been identified for these receptors. The Oncomine TCR Beta short-read assay sequenced DNA from cultured CD4+ T cells. MiXCR was run by TCRdb on the PCR reads, yielding one entry per CDR3 protein. The table lists around 21,000 distinct CDR3 sequences, roughly three fifths of them singletons. Treatment in this sample: approximately 10-day PBMC culture with coronavirus spike peptide pools or control peptides (ViraFEST assay). The sequencing input was CD4+ T cells from blood, cultured in vitro. All receptors derive from a human donor who had recovered from COVID-19.

The chain combines TRBV19 with TRBJ2-7; 7 bases agree with TRBD2. J lost 6 bases, V lost 9 bases, and 8 bases had no gene match. Per germline, CDR1 LNHDA and CDR2 SQIVND (reference sequence). CDR3 length: 12 residues. In nucleotides, the CDR3 is TGTGCCAGCCGGACTAGTAAGGGCGAGCAGTACTTC. It specifies CASRTSKGEQYF.

There are a few counts of this clonotype. The chain links TRBV7-3 to TRBJ2-5; D possibly matches TRBD1 or TRBD2 (5 bases each). CDR1 is SGHTA, CDR2 FQGTGA, per germline. This CDR3 spans 13 amino acids. Trimming removed 1 base at V and 5 bases at J, with 8 bases between. This CDR3 is CASSLSREETQYF. CDR3 DNA: TGTGCCAGCAGCTTAAGCAGGGAGGAGACCCAGTACTTC. Full variable domain (rest looked up from reference TRBV7-3 and TRBJ2-5): GAGVSQTPSNKVTEKGKYVELRCDPISGHTALYWYRQSLGQGPEFLIYFQGTGAADDSGLPNDRFFAVRPEGSVSTLKIQRTERGDSAVYLCASSLSREETQYFGPGTRLLVL.

This clonotype was picked up a small number of times. The chain joins TRBV6-2 or TRBV6-3 to TRBJ2-2; 7 bases are a match to TRBD2. The CDR3 consists of 13 residues. V trimming: 6 bases; J trimming: 7 bases; junction bases outside the gene matches: 5. Germline CDR1 reads MNHEY; CDR2 reads SVGEGT. The CDR3 nucleotides read TGTGCCAGCAGCCCATGGGGGGGCGGGGAGCTGTTTTTT. Its protein is CASSPWGGGELFF.

The CDR3, as DNA: TGTGCCAGCAGCCCGGTGACCGGTTACGAGCAGTACTTC. It is translated as CASSPVTGYEQYF. V and J are TRBV5-6 and TRBJ2-7, with D unresolved. V was cut by 4 bases and J by 4 bases, with 12 bases left in between. The CDR3 runs 13 residues. Per the germline V gene, CDR1 is SGHDT and CDR2 is YYEEEE.

The chain is built from TRBV28 and TRBJ2-7, with 7 bases that match TRBD2. This CDR3 has 14 residues. Germline V lookup: CDR1 MDHEN, CDR2 SYDVKM. V lost 5 bases to trimming and J lost 4 bases; unmatched junction nucleotides: 8. The CDR3 spells CASSERDGSYEQYF. The CDR3 DNA reads as TGTGCCAGCAGTGAGCGGGACGGTTCTTACGAGCAGTACTTC.

In this sample, this clonotype turned up a few times. The chain joins TRBV20-1 to TRBJ1-1; D might be TRBD1 (6 bases). Trimming left V 0 bases short and J 5 bases short, with 16 bases between. CDR1 is DFQATT and CDR2 is SNEGSKA in the germline V gene (reference sequence). The CDR3 totals 15 residues. The chain's CDR3 is CSARDRLQGWTEAFF. CDR3 nucleotide sequence: TGCAGTGCTAGAGATCGTTTGCAGGGGTGGACTGAAGCTTTCTTT.

This chain uses TRBV6-1 with TRBJ2-2; 7 nucleotides agree with TRBD1. Germline values: CDR1 MNHNS, CDR2 SASEGT. With 6 bases clipped from V and 1 base from J, the junction kept 5 bases outside the gene matches. The CDR3 totals 15 residues. The CDR3 sequence is CASRSQGLNTGELFF. CDR3 DNA sequence: TGTGCCAGCAGGTCACAGGGGCTGAACACCGGGGAGCTGTTTTTT.

The chain couples TRBV6-1 to TRBJ1-5; 10 bases are a match to TRBD1. J gave up 2 bases and V 7 bases, and 5 bases lay outside the gene matches. Germline assignment: CDR1 MNHNS and CDR2 SASEGT. The CDR3 has 15 amino acids. The CDR3 protein is CASTKDRGGNQPQHF. Written as DNA, the CDR3 is TGTGCCAGCACCAAGGACAGGGGGGGCAATCAGCCCCAGCATTTT.

The table lists this clonotype with a count of one. This chain links TRBV11-3 with TRBJ2-7; D might be TRBD1 (6 bases). This CDR3 contains 15 residues. The V end lost 5 bases, the J end lost 6 bases, and 20 bases lay between the germline ends. In germline, CDR1 is SGHNT, CDR2 YENEEA. In DNA form, the CDR3 reads TGTGCCAGCAGCCCGGGGTGGCAGGGGCGCATCGAGCAGTACTTC. It translates to CASSPGWQGRIEQYF. Filled out from reference TRBV11-3 and TRBJ2-7, the complete variable domain reads EAGVVQSPRYKIIEKKQPVAFWCNPISGHNTLYWYLQNLGQGPELLIRYENEEAVDDSQLPKDRFSAERLKGVDSTLKIQPAELGDSAVYLCASSPGWQGRIEQYFGPGTRLTVT.

V gene TRBV6-1 combines with J gene TRBJ1-1; D possibly corresponds to TRBD1 (5 bases). CDR3 size: 15 residues. The germline gives CDR1 MNHNS, CDR2 SASEGT. Trimming cost V 6 bases and J 2 bases, with 16 bases left between them. The CDR3 DNA is TGTGCCAGCAGCCCCATCTGGGGCAGTAACACTGAAGCTTTCTTT. Protein sequence: CASSPIWGSNTEAFF.

This clonotype appeared a few times. The rearrangement uses TRBV20-1 and TRBJ2-2; D call uncertain. The CDR3 loop spans 13 amino acids. Per germline, CDR1 DFQATT and CDR2 SNEGSKA (reference sequence). Trimming shortened V by 3 bases and J by 4 bases, and 9 bases separated the two germline ends. The CDR3 region is CSASSDGTGELFF. In DNA form, the CDR3 reads TGCAGTGCTAGCTCGGACGGCACCGGGGAGCTGTTTTTT.

V and J are TRBV4-1 and TRBJ2-3; a possible D gene is TRBD2 (6 bases). CDR3 size: 15 residues. Germline V gene lookup returns CDR1 MGHRA and CDR2 YSYEKL. Trimming left V 2 bases short and J 6 bases short, with 15 bases between. In DNA, the CDR3 is TGCGCCAGCAGCCAAAGAACTAGCCGGGGGGATACGCAGTATTTT. Protein: CASSQRTSRGDTQYF.

The chain has TRBV18 and TRBJ2-3; no firm D call. CDR3 size: 12 residues. Germline CDR1 and CDR2: KGHSH and LQKENI. The V end was cut by 3 bases, the J end by 4 bases, with 5 bases between. Here the CDR3 DNA reads TGTGCCAGCTCACCGGCGGCAGATACGCAGTATTTT. Its translation: CASSPAADTQYF.

Details on this clonotype: The germline gene is not matched at one end of the junction; a read error may be the cause. The V call is TRBV20-1, the J call TRBJ1-1; no clear D gene. The CDR3 spans 11 residues. The germline V gene has CDR1 DFQATT and CDR2 SNEGSKA (reference sequence). As DNA, the CDR3 is TGCAGTGCTAGAGGAGTAAACCGATTATACTTT. This encodes CSARGVNRLYF.

The chain is built from TRBV12-3 or TRBV12-4 and TRBJ1-2; D unclear. The CDR3 has 13 amino acids. The V gene lost 6 bases and the J gene lost 0 bases, with 8 bases spanning the gap. CDR3 residues: CASSQAANYGYTF. In DNA, the CDR3 is TGTGCCAGCAGCCAGGCAGCTAACTATGGCTACACCTTC.

The chain joins TRBV11-3 to TRBJ2-7, with 11 positions matching TRBD2. This CDR3 has 14 residues. Germline V CDR1 and CDR2: SGHNT, YENEEA. With 7 bases clipped from V and 9 bases from J, the junction kept 11 bases outside the gene matches. The CDR3 DNA reads as TGTGCCAGCAACCCTAGCGGGGGGATTCCTGGGCAGTACTTC. This sequence encodes CASNPSGGIPGQYF.

The chain employs TRBV11-3 and TRBJ2-1; maybe TRBD2 (6 bases). The germline V and J ends were trimmed by 1 base and 7 bases, with 17 bases remaining between them. Germline V gene lookup returns CDR1 SGHNT and CDR2 YENEEA. The CDR3 extends over 16 amino acids. The CDR3 loop is CASSLGGGRRVNEQFF. The CDR3 coding sequence is TGTGCCAGCAGCTTAGGAGGAGGCAGGAGGGTAAATGAGCAGTTCTTC.

V usage is TRBV2 and J usage is TRBJ1-2; 9 nucleotides align to TRBD1. The ends lost 4 bases at V and 4 bases at J; junction bases unmatched: 4. Germline V lookup: CDR1 SNHLY, CDR2 FYNNEI. The CDR3 extends over 14 amino acids. CDR3 protein: CASSGQGDIYGYTF. The CDR3 DNA reads TGTGCCAGCAGTGGACAGGGGGATATCTATGGCTACACCTTC.

The chain couples TRBV24-1 to TRBJ2-1, with 10 bases matching TRBD1. The CDR3 runs to 16 residues. CDR1 and CDR2 (germline): KGHDR, SFDVKD. V dropped 2 bases and J dropped 6; count of bases not matched to a gene: 6. CDR3 sequence: CATSDYGTGVSNEQFF. The CDR3, as DNA: TGTGCCACCAGTGATTATGGGACAGGGGTTAGCAATGAGCAGTTCTTC.

This clonotype was seen more than once but under ten times. The V and J genes are TRBV30 and TRBJ1-5; D is possibly TRBD1 (5 bases). Germline assignment: CDR1 GTSNPN and CDR2 SVGIG (reference sequence). Trimming removed 2 bases at V and 7 bases at J, with 12 bases between. The CDR3 extends over 13 amino acids. The CDR3 nucleotides read TGTGCCTGGAGTACGGGGGAAGGCCAGCCCCAGCATTTT. This encodes CAWSTGEGQPQHF.